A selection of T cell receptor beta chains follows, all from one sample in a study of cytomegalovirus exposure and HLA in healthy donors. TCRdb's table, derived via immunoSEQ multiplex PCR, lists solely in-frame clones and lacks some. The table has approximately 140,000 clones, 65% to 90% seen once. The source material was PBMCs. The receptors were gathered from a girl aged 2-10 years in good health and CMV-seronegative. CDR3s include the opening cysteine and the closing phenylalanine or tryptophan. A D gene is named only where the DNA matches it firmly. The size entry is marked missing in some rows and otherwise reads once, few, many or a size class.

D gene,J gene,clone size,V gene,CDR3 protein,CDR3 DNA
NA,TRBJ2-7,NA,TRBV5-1,CASSTSYEQYF,TGCGCCAGCAGCACTTCCTACGAGCAGTACTTC
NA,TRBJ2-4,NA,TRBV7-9,CASSLLPDSTKNIQYF,TGTGCCAGCAGCCTCTTACCGGACAGTACCAAAAACATTCAGTACTTC
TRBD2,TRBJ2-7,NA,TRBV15,CATSRDRGGVGAHNEQYF,TGTGCCACCAGCAGAGATCGGGGGGGAGTGGGGGCGCACAACGAGCAGTACTTC
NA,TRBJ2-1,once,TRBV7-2,CASSYRGLPYNEQFF,TGTGCCAGCAGCTATAGAGGGCTACCCTACAATGAGCAGTTCTTC
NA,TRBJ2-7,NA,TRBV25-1,CASSESRGEQYF,TGTGCCAGCAGTGAATCAAGGGGCGAGCAGTACTTC
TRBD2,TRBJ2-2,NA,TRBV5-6,CASSLRAGGYTGELFF,TGTGCCAGCAGCTTGCGAGCGGGAGGATACACCGGGGAGCTGTTTTTT
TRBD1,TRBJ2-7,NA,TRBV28,CARHRDRGSHEQYF,TGTGCCAGGCACCGGGACAGGGGCTCCCACGAGCAGTACTTC
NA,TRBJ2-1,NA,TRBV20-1,CSAVGNEQFF,TGCAGTGCGGTCGGCAATGAGCAGTTCTTC
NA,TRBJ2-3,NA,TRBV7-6,CASSLGDSSTDTQYF,TGTGCCAGCAGCTTAGGAGACTCCAGCACAGATACGCAGTATTTT
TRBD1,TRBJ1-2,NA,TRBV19,CASSIAPGQGYGYTF,TGTGCCAGTAGTATAGCCCCGGGACAGGGCTATGGCTACACCTTC
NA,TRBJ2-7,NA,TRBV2,CASSGDFSYEQYF,TGTGCCAGCAGTGGGGACTTTTCCTACGAGCAGTACTTC
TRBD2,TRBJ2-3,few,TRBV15,CATSRGPSGKSTDTQYF,TGTGCCACCAGCAGAGGGCCTAGCGGGAAAAGCACAGATACGCAGTATTTT
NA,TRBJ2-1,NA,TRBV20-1,CSASTREQFF,TGCAGTGCTAGTACACGTGAGCAGTTCTTC
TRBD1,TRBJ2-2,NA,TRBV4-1,CASSQSGQFNTGELFF,TGCGCCAGCAGCCAATCGGGACAGTTCAACACCGGGGAGCTGTTTTTT
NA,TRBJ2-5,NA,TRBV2,CASTATGETQYF,TGTGCCAGCACTGCGACAGGAGAGACCCAGTACTTC
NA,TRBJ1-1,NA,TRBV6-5,CASSYGGLSEAFF,TGTGCCAGCAGTTACGGAGGGTTATCTGAAGCTTTCTTT
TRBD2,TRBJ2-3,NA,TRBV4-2,CASSQVGLAFTDTQYF,TGTGCCAGCAGCCAAGTGGGACTAGCGTTCACAGATACGCAGTATTTT
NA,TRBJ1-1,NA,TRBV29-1,CSVERGGAGTEAFF,TGCAGCGTTGAACGGGGGGGGGCTGGGACTGAAGCTTTCTTT
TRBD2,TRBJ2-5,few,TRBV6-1,CASSGYASGRAMSGETQYF,TGTGCCAGCAGTGGTTACGCTAGCGGGAGGGCCATGTCAGGAGAGACCCAGTACTTC
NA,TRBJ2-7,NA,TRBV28,CASSLGGNYEQYF,TGTGCCAGCAGTTTAGGGGGCAACTACGAGCAGTACTTC
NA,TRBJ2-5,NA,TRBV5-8,CASSDMWGGGETQYF,TGTGCCAGCAGCGACATGTGGGGCGGAGGGGAGACCCAGTACTTC
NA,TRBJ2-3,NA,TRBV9,CASEGERQYF,TGTGCCAGCGAAGGAGAAAGGCAGTATTTT
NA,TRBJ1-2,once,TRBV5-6,CASSLMREGYTF,TGTGCCAGCAGCTTGATGAGGGAGGGCTACACCTTC
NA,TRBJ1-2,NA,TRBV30,CAWSRGAGYTF,TGTGCCTGGAGTAGGGGCGCGGGCTACACCTTC
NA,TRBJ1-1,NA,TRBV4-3,CASSQDGTFNTEAFF,TGCGCCAGCAGCCAAGATGGGACTTTTAACACTGAAGCTTTCTTT
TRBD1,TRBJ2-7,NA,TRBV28,CASSSRTGKAYEQYF,TGTGCCAGCAGTTCTCGGACAGGGAAGGCTTACGAGCAGTACTTC
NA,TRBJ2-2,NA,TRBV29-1,CSVLDTGELFF,TGCAGCGTTTTAGACACCGGGGAGCTGTTTTTT
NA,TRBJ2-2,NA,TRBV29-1,CSVSSGELFF,TGCAGCGTTTCATCCGGGGAGCTGTTTTTT
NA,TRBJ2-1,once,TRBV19,CASSMRGPYNEQFF,TGTGCCAGTAGTATGCGGGGCCCATACAATGAGCAGTTCTTC
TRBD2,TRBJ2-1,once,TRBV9,CASSVASGGAGEQFF,TGTGCCAGCAGCGTAGCTAGCGGGGGGGCTGGTGAGCAGTTCTTC
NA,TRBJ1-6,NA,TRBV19,CASSIWGAGASDSPLHF,TGTGCCAGTAGTATCTGGGGCGCAGGGGCCAGTGATTCACCCCTCCACTTT
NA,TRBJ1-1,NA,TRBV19,CASSQGSGTEAFF,TGTGCCAGTAGTCAGGGGTCGGGCACTGAAGCTTTCTTT
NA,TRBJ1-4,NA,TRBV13,CASRQDEKLFF,TGTGCCAGCAGGCAGGATGAAAAACTGTTTTTT
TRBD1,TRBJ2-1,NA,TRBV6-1,CASRETGGHEQFF,TGTGCCAGCAGGGAAACAGGGGGCCATGAGCAGTTCTTC
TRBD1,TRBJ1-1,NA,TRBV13,CASSLRQGEDLLF,TGTGCCAGCAGCCTAAGACAGGGGGAGGACCTTCTCTTT
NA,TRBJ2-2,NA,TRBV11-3,CASSPRLNNGELFF,TGTGCCAGCAGCCCAAGACTCAACAACGGGGAGCTGTTTTTT
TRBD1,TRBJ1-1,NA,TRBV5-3,CARSSRQGNTEAFF,TGTGCCAGAAGCTCTAGACAGGGGAACACTGAAGCTTTCTTT
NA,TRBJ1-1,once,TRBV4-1,CASSPPPAGNTEAFF,TGCGCCAGCAGCCCCCCGCCGGCGGGGAACACTGAAGCTTTCTTT
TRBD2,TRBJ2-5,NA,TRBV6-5,CASSPTGGTQYF,TGTGCCAGCAGTCCAACGGGGGGGACCCAGTACTTC